This T cell receptor beta chain was captured in a study of liver allograft versus peripheral blood T cells. Overall study context: Recipients' peripheral blood T cell receptor repertoires were compared with those in transplanted livers.

Study-wide points: Repertoires of T cell receptors in liver allografts reportedly differed from peripheral blood repertoires.

TCRdb ran MiXCR on the reads and lists one entry per CDR3 protein. The sample lists thousands of distinct CDR3 sequences; over 15% were seen once. The CDR3 is 11 residues long. Germline values: CDR1 GTSNPN, CDR2 SVGIG (reference sequence). This clonotype is large (0.1 to 1%) in the sample. What it recognizes is unknown. This sequence joins TRBV30 and TRBJ1-1, with D hard to call. This sequence was found in a human patient who had a liver transplant. Part of the T cell pool may stem from the graft donor. The CDR3 DNA reads TGTATGGTTAGCGAGAACACTGAAGCTTTCTTT. Encoded protein: CMVSENTEAFF.